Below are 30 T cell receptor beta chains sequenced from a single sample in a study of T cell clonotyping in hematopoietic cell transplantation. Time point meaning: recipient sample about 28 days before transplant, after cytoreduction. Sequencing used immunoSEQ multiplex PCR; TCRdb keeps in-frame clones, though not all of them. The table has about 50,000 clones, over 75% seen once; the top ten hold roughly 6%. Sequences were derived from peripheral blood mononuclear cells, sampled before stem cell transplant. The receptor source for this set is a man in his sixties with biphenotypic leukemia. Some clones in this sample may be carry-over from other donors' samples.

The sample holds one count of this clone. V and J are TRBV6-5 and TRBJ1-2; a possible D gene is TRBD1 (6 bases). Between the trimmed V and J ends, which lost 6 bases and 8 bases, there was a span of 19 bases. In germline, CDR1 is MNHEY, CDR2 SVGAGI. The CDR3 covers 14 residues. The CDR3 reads CASSSQGFKKGYTF. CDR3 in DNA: TGTGCCAGCAGCTCCCAGGGGTTTAAGAAGGGCTACACCTTC.

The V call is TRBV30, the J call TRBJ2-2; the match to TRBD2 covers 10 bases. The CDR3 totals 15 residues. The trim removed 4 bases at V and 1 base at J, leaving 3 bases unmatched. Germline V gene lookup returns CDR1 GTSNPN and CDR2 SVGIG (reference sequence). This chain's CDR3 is CAWTGTSENTGELFF. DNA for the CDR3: TGTGCCTGGACTGGGACTAGCGAGAACACCGGGGAGCTGTTTTTT.

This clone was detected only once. As DNA, the CDR3 is TGTGCCAGCAGCTTGGCCGGATTGTCCTACGAGCAGTACTTC. Its translation: CASSLAGLSYEQYF. The genes are TRBV5-6 and TRBJ2-7, with D hard to call. Germline assignment: CDR1 SGHDT and CDR2 YYEEEE. The CDR3 contains 14 residues. Between the trimmed V and J ends, which lost 0 bases and 1 base, there was a span of 8 bases.

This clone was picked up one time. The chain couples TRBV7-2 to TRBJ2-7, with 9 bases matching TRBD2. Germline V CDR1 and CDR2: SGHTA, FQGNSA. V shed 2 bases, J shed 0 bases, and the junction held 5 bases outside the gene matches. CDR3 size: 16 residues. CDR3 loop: CASSLPSGKLSYEQYF. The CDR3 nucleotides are TGTGCCAGCAGCTTACCTAGCGGGAAGCTCTCCTACGAGCAGTACTTC.

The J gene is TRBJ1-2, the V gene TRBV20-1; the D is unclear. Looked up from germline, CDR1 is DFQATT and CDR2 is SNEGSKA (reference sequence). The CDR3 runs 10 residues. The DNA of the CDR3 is TGCAGCTGGGGTCGTTATGGCTACACCTTC. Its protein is CSWGRYGYTF.

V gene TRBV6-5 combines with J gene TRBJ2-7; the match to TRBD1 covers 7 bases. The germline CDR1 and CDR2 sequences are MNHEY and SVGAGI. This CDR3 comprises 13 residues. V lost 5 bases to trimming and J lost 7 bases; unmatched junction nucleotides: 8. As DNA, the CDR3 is TGTGCCAGCAGTCGACAGGGCTTGGGGGAGCAGTACTTC. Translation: CASSRQGLGEQYF.

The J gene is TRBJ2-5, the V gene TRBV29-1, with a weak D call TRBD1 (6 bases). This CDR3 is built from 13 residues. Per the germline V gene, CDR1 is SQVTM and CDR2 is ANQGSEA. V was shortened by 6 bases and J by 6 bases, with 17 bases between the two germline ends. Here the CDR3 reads CSVTPRGKQTQYF. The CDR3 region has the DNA TGCAGCGTAACCCCCAGGGGAAAACAGACCCAGTACTTC. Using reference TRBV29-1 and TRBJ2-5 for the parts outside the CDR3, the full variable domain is SAVISQKPSRDICQRGTSLTIQCQVDSQVTMMFWYRQQPGQSLTLIATANQGSEATYESGFVIDKFPISRPNLTFSTLTVSNMSPEDSSIYLCSVTPRGKQTQYFGPGTRLLVL.

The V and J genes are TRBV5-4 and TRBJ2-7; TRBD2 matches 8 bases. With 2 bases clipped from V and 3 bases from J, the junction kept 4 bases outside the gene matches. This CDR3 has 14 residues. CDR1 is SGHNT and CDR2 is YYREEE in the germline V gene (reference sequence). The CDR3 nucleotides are TGTGCCAGCAGCTTTCGGGGGGGCCGCTACGAGCAGTACTTC. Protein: CASSFRGGRYEQYF.

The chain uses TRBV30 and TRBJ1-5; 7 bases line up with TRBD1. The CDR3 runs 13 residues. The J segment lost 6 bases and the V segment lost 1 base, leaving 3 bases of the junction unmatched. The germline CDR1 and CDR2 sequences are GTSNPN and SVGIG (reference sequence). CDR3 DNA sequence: TGTGCCTGGAGTGGACAGGGCGGTCAGCCCCAGCATTTT. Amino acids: CAWSGQGGQPQHF.

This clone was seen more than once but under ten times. This CDR3 is CSVPWTEVSYGYTF. Written as DNA, the CDR3 is TGCAGCGTTCCCTGGACAGAGGTATCCTATGGCTACACCTTC. This chain joins TRBV29-1 and TRBJ1-2; TRBD1 is a possible D gene (6 bases). The CDR3 runs 14 residues. V was cut by 5 bases and J by 4 bases, with 17 bases left in between. CDR1 and CDR2 (germline): SQVTM, ANQGSEA.

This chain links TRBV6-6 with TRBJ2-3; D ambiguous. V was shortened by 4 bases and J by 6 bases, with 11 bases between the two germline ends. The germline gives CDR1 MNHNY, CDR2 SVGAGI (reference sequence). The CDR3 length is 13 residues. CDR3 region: CASSLAPADTQYF. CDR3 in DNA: TGTGCCAGCAGTTTGGCCCCTGCGGATACGCAGTATTTT.

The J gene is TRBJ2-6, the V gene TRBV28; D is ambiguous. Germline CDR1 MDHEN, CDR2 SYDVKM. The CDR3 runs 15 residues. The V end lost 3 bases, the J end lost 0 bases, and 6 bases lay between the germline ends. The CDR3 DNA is TGTGCCAGCAGTTTTTACAGCTCTGGGGCCAACGTCCTGACTTTC. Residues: CASSFYSSGANVLTF. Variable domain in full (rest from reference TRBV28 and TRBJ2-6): DVKVTQSSRYLVKRTGEKVFLECVQDMDHENMFWYRQDPGLGLRLIYFSYDVKMKEKGDIPEGYSVSREKKERFSLILESASTNQTSMYLCASSFYSSGANVLTFGAGSRLTVL.

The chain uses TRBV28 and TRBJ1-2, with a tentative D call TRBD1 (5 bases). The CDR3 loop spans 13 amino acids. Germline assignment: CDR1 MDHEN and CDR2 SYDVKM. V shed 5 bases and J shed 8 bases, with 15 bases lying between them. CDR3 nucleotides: TGTGCCAGCAGTCCCCCGGGACGGGAGGGCTACACCTTC. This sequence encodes CASSPPGREGYTF.

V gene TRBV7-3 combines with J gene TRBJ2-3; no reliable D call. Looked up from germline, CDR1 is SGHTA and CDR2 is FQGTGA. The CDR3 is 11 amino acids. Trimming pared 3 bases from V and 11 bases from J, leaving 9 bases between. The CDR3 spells CASSFSRGQYF. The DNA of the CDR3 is TGTGCCAGCAGCTTTAGCCGTGGGCAGTATTTT.

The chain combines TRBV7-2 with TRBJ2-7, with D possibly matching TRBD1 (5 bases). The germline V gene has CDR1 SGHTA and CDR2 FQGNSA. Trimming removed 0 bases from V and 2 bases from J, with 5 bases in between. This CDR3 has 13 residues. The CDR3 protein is CASSLARAYEQYF. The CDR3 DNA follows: TGTGCCAGCAGCTTAGCCAGGGCCTACGAGCAGTACTTC.

This CDR3 reads CASSSGTYEQYF. The CDR3 coding sequence is TGTGCCAGCAGTTCTGGGACCTACGAGCAGTACTTC. V is TRBV28 and J is TRBJ2-7; D gene uncertain. Germline V gives CDR1 MDHEN, CDR2 SYDVKM. V was cut by 4 bases and J by 2 bases, with 6 bases left in between. The CDR3 is 12 amino acids.

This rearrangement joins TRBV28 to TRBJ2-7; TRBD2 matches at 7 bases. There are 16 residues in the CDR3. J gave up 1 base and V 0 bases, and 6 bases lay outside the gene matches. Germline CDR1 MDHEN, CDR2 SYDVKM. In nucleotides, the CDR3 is TGTGCCAGCAGTTTATGGGGTGGACTAGAGTCCTACGAGCAGTACTTC. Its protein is CASSLWGGLESYEQYF.

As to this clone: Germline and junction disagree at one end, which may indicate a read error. The CDR3 bases are TGTGCTAGCAGCTTTGGGACCACAGATACGCAGTATTTT. Translated: CASSFGTTDTQYF. This chain links TRBV7-7 with TRBJ2-3; the D gene could be TRBD1 or TRBD2 (5 bases each). The CDR3 contains 13 residues. Germline V gene sequence: CDR1 SSHAT, CDR2 FNYEAQ (reference sequence).

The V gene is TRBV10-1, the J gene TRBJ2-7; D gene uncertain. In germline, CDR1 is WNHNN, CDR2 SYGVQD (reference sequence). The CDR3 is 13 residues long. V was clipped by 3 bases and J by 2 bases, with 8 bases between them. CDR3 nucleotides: TGCGCCAGCAGTGATCCTACAGCCTACGAGCAGTACTTC. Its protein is CASSDPTAYEQYF.

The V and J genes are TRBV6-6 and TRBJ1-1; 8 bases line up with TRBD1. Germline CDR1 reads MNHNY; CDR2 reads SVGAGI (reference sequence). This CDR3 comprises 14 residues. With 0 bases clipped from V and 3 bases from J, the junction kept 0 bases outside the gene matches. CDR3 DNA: TGTGCCAGCAGTTACTCGGGACAGGACACTGAAGCTTTCTTT. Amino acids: CASSYSGQDTEAFF.

The CDR3 nucleotides are TGCGCCAGCAGCCAGGGCCACAATCAGCCCCAGCATTTT. Its protein is CASSQGHNQPQHF. The chain carries TRBV4-1 and TRBJ1-5, with D unclear. The germline V gene encodes CDR1 MGHRA and CDR2 YSYEKL. The CDR3 sequence is 13 residues long. Deletions cut 3 bases from V and 3 bases from J, with 6 bases between.

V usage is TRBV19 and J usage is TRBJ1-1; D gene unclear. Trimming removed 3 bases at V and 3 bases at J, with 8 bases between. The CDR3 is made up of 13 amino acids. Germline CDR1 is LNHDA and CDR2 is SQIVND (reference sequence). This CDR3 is CASSISRHTEAFF. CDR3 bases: TGTGCCAGTAGTATTTCCAGACACACTGAAGCTTTCTTT.

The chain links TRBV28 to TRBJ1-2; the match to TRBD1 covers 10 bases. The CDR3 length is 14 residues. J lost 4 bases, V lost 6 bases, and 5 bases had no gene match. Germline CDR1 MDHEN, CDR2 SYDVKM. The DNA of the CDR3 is TGTGCCAGCAGCCCCCGGGACAGGGGCTATGGCTACACCTTC. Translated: CASSPRDRGYGYTF.

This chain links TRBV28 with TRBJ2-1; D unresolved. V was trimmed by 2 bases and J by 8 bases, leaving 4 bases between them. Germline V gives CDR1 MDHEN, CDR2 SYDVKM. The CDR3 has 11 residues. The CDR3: CASSLRDEQFF. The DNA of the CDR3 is TGTGCCAGCAGTTTACGGGATGAGCAGTTCTTC.

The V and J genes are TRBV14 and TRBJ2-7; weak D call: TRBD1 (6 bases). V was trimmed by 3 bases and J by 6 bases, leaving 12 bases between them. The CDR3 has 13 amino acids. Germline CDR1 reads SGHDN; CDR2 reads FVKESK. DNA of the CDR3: TGTGCCAGCAGCCACGCACAGGGTCGCGAGCAGTACTTC. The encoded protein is CASSHAQGREQYF.

The CDR3 protein is CASSSRLAVYEQYF. In DNA form, the CDR3 reads TGTGCCAGCAGCTCCCGACTAGCGGTCTACGAGCAGTACTTC. The V gene is TRBV5-6, the J gene TRBJ2-7; 9 bases align to TRBD2. The germline gives CDR1 SGHDT, CDR2 YYEEEE. CDR3 length equals 14 residues. With 3 bases clipped from V and 3 bases from J, the junction kept 4 bases outside the gene matches.

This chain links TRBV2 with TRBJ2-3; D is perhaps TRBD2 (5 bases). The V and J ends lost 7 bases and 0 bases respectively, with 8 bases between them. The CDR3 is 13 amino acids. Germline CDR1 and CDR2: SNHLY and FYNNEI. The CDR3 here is CASIPGSTDTQYF. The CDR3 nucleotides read TGTGCCAGCATACCGGGGAGCACAGATACGCAGTATTTT.

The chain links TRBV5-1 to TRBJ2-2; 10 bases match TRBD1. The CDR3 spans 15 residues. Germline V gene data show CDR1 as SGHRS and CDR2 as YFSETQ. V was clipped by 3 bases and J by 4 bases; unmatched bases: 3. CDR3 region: CASSSGTGATGELFF. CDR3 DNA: TGCGCCAGCAGCTCCGGGACAGGGGCCACCGGGGAGCTGTTTTTT.

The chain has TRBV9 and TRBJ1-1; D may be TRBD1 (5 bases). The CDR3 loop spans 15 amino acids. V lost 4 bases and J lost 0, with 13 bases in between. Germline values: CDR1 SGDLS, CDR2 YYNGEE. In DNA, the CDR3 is TGTGCCAGCAGCTTTACGGGGCATATGAACACTGAAGCTTTCTTT. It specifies CASSFTGHMNTEAFF.

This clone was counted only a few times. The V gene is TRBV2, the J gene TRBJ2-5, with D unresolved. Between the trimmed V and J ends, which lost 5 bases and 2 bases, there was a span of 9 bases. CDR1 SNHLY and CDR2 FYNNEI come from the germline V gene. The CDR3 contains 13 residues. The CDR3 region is CASSSMSQETQYF. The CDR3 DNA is TGTGCCAGCAGTTCTATGAGTCAAGAGACCCAGTACTTC.